This T cell receptor beta chain was identified in a study of cytomegalovirus exposure and HLA in healthy donors. V dropped 6 bases and J dropped 1; count of bases not matched to a gene: 5. The CDR3 extends over 14 amino acids. Germline V gene lookup returns CDR1 MNHNS and CDR2 SASEGT. Use of 60 Vbeta and 13 Jbeta primers characterized the PCR. TCRdb's copy holds only in-frame clones and misses some; the assay was immunoSEQ multiplex PCR. The sample includes some 150,000 clones, roughly 80% of them seen just once. The TCR comes from a woman aged 40 to 49 in good health and CMV-seropositive. Sequencing was performed on PBMCs. The chain has TRBV6-1 and TRBJ1-2, with 7 bases fitting TRBD1. The DNA of the CDR3 is TGTGCCAGCAGCGAGACAGGGCTTAACTATGGCTACACCTTC. Protein: CASSETGLNYGYTF.